This T cell receptor beta chain was captured in a study of blood T cell repertoires in COVID-19. For the study at large: The samples span acute and convalescent COVID-19 from the United States, Italy and Spain. PBMCs, B-cell-depleted T cells, or T cells were the source of the cDNA or gDNA that made up the material.

Generated by immunoSEQ multiplex PCR, the TCRdb table keeps only in-frame clones and is missing some. Of 200,000 to 250,000 clones in the sample, around 90% are singletons; the top ten hold roughly 16%. Those enrolled, adults aged 18 to 89 years, came from some 25 US areas. Participant-reported clinical history was the basis for cohort assignment. This clone was recorded only once. The CDR3 is 16 amino acids. J gave up 15 bases and V 6 bases, and 20 bases lay outside the gene matches. The germline gives CDR1 LNHDA, CDR2 SQIVND (reference sequence). This clonotype was obtained from a man younger than 45 who had been exposed to COVID-19. Input material: PBMCs or T cells enriched from blood (not recorded which). The chain carries TRBV19 and TRBJ2-1, with TRBD2 matching over 10 bases. As DNA, the CDR3 is TGTGCCAGTAGCTTAGGACTAGCGGCTTTTGGCGAGGAGGTGTTCTTC. It codes for CASSLGLAAFGEEVFF.